This TCR beta chain came from a study of blood T cell repertoires in COVID-19. As processed by the authors: For nucleated cells, counts were estimated from reference gene primer amplification. Assay: immunoSEQ multiplex PCR; the TCRdb copy retains only in-frame clones and omits some. V and J calls and clone size follow that table, whereas D and trimming were derived from the DNA. This sample has tens of thousands of clones, with about 70% found just once. The sample consisted of peripheral blood. The TCR was taken from a man between 50 and 59 years old with active or convalescent COVID-19.

In DNA, the CDR3 is TGTGCCAGCAGCCATCGTGGGGGGGCCCAGGCCCACAATGAGCAGTTCTTC. Its protein is CASSHRGGAQAHNEQFF. The rearrangement uses TRBV3-1 (or the pseudogene TRBV3-2) and TRBJ2-1; perhaps TRBD2 as D (7 bases). CDR1 is LGHDT and CDR2 is YNNKEL in the germline V gene (reference sequence). The CDR3 runs to 17 residues. V lost 3 bases and J lost 5, with 20 bases in between.